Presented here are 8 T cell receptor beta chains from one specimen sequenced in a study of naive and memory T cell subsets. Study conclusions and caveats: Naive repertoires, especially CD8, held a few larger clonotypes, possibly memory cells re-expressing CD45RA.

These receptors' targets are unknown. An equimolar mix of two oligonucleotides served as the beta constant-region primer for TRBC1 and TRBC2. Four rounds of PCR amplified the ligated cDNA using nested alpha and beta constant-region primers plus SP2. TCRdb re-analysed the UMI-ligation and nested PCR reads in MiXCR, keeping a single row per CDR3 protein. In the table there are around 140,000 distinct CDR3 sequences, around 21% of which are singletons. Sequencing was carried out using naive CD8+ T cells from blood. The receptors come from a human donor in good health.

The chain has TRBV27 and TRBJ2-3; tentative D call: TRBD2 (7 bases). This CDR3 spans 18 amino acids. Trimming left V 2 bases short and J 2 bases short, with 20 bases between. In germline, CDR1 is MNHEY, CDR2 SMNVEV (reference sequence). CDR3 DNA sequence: TGTGCCAGCAGTTTAACGTCTCGACGCGGGGGACACACAGATACGCAGTATTTT. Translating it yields CASSLTSRRGGHTDTQYF.

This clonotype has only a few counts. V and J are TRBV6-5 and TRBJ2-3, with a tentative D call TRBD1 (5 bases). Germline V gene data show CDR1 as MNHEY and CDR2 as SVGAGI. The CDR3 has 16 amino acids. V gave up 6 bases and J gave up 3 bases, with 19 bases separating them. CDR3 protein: CASSQATALVTDTQYF. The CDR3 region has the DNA TGTGCCAGCAGCCAAGCGACAGCTCTAGTAACAGATACGCAGTATTTT.

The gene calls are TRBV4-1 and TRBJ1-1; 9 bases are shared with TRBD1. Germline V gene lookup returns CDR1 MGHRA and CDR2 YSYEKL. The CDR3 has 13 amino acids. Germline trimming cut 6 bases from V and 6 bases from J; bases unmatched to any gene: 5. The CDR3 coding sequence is TGCGCCAGCAGTCGACAGGGGGACCCTGAAGCTTTCTTT. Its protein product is CASSRQGDPEAFF.

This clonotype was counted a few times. The CDR3 spells CATGWAGEQYF. CDR3 bases: TGTGCCACGGGATGGGCCGGCGAGCAGTACTTC. V usage is TRBV6-5 and J usage is TRBJ2-7, with a possible D match to TRBD2 (5 bases). V shed 10 bases and J shed 6 bases, with 13 bases lying between them. Per germline, CDR1 MNHEY and CDR2 SVGAGI. This CDR3 is 11 amino acids long.

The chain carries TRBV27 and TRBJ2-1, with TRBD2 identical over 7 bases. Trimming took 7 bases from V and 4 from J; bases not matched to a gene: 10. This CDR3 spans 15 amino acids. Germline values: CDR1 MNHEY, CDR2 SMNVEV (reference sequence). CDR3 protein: CASTLAGGGYNEQFF. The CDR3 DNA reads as TGTGCCAGCACCCTCGCGGGCGGGGGATACAATGAGCAGTTCTTC.

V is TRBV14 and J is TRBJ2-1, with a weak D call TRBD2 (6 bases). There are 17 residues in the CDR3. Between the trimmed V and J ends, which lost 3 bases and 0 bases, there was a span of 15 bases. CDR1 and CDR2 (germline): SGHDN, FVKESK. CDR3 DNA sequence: TGTGCCAGCAGCCATTCTTGGCGGGGAAGCTCCTACAATGAGCAGTTCTTC. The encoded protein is CASSHSWRGSSYNEQFF.

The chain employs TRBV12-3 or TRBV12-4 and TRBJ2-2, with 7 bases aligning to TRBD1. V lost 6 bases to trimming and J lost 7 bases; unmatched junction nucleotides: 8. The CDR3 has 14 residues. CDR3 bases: TGTGCCAGCAGGGGGGACAGCGAGAGCGGGGAGCTGTTTTTT. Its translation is CASRGDSESGELFF.

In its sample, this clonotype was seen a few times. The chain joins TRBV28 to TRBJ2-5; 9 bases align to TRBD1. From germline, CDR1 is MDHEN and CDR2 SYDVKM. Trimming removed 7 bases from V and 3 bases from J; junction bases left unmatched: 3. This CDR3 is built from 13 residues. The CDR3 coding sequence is TGTGCCAGCAAAAGGACAGGGGAAGAGACCCAGTACTTC. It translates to CASKRTGEETQYF.